This T cell receptor beta chain came from a study of CD8 T cells in ankylosing spondylitis. This clonotype appeared a few times. Its antigen is unidentified. TCRdb processed the 5' RACE reads anew with MiXCR; each CDR3 protein has one entry. Of 250,000 or so distinct CDR3 sequences listed, 15% to 20% are singletons. Findings and limits, study-wide: In ankylosing spondylitis blood, a motif of fewer than 10 highly homologous TCR beta variants appeared characteristic. Reportedly, significant enrichment of disease-linked clones occurred in matched ankylosing spondylitis synovial fluid.

Germline values: CDR1 WSHSY, CDR2 SAAADI. V lost 4 bases to trimming and J lost 5 bases; unmatched junction nucleotides: 6. The CDR3 is made up of 15 amino acids. The V and J genes are TRBV10-2 and TRBJ2-5; 11 nucleotides agree with TRBD1. The TCR was taken from a male donor with ankylosing spondylitis or in good health (not recorded which). Sequencing was performed on blood, either unsorted or a sorted T cell fraction (not recorded which). The CDR3 nucleotides are TGCGCCAGCAGTGTCGGGACAGGGGGTACGGAGACCCAGTACTTC. Its protein product is CASSVGTGGTETQYF.